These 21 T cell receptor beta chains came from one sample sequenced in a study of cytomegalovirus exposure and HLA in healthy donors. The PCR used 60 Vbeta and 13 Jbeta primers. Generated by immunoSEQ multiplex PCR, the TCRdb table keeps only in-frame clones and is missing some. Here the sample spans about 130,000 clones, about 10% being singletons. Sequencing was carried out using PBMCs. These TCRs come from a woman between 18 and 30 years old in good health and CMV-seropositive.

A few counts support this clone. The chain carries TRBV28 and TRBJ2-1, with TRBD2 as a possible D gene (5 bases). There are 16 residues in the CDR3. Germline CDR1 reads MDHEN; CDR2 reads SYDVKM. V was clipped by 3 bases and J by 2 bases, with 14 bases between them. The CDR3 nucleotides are TGTGCCAGCAGTTTGGTGTCTAGAGCGGCCTACAATGAGCAGTTCTTC. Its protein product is CASSLVSRAAYNEQFF.

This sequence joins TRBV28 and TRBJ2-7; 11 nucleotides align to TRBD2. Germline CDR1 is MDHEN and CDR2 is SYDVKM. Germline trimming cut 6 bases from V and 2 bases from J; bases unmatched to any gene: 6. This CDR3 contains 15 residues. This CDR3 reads CASRSSGRSPYEQYF. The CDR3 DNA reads TGTGCCAGCAGGTCTAGCGGGAGGAGCCCCTACGAGCAGTACTTC. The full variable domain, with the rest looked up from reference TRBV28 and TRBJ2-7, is DVKVTQSSRYLVKRTGEKVFLECVQDMDHENMFWYRQDPGLGLRLIYFSYDVKMKEKGDIPEGYSVSREKKERFSLILESASTNQTSMYLCASRSSGRSPYEQYFGPGTRLTVT.

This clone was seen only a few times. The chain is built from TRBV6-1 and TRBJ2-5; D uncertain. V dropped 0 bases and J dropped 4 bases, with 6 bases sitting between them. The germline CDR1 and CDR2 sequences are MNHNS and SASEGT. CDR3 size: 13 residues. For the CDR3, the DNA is TGTGCCAGCAGTGAAGCGTGGGCAGAGACCCAGTACTTC. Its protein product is CASSEAWAETQYF.

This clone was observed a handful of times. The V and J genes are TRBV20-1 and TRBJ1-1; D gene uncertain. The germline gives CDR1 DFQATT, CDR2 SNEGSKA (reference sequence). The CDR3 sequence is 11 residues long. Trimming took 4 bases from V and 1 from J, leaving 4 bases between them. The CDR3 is CSATGNTEAFF. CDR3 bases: TGCAGTGCTACAGGGAACACTGAAGCTTTCTTT.

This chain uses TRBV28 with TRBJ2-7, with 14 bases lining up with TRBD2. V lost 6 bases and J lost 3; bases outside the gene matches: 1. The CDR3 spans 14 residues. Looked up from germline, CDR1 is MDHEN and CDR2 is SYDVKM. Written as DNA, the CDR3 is TGTGCCAGCAGAGGACTAGCGGGAGGCTACGAGCAGTACTTC. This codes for CASRGLAGGYEQYF.

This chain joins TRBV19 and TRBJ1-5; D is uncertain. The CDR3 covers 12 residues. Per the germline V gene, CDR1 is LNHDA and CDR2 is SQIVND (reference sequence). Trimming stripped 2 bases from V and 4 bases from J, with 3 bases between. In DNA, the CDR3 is TGTGCCAGTAGTATAATAAATCAGCCCCAGCATTTT. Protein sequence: CASSIINQPQHF.

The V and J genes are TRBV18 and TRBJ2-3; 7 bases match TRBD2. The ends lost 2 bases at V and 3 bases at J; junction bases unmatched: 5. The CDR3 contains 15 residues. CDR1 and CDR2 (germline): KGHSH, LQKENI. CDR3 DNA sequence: TGTGCCAGCTCACCAGCAGCGGGAAGAACAGATACGCAGTATTTT. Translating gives CASSPAAGRTDTQYF.

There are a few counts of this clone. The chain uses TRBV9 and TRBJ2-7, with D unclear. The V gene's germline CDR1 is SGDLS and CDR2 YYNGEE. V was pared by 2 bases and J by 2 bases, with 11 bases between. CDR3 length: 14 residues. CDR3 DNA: TGTGCCAGCAGCGTGGAATCAGGTCCCTACGAGCAGTACTTC. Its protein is CASSVESGPYEQYF.

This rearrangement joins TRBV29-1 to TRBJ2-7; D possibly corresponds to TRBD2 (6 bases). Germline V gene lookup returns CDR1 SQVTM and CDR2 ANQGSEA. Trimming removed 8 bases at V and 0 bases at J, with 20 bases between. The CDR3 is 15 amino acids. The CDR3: CSSTGGSGDSYEQYF. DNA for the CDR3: TGCAGCTCGACTGGGGGGTCAGGAGACTCCTACGAGCAGTACTTC.

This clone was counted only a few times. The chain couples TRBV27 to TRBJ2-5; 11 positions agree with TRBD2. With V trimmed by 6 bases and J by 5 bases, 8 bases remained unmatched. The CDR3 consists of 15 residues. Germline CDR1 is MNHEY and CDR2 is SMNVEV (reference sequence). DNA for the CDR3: TGTGCCAGCAGAAATATAGCGGGAGGGGGGGAGACCCAGTACTTC. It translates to CASRNIAGGGETQYF.

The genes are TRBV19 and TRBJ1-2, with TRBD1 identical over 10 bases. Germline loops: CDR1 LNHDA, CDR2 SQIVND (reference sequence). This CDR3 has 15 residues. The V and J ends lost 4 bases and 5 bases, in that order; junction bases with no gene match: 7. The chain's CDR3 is CASSTDRGRGYGYTF. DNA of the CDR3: TGTGCCAGTAGTACCGACAGGGGGCGAGGGTATGGCTACACCTTC.

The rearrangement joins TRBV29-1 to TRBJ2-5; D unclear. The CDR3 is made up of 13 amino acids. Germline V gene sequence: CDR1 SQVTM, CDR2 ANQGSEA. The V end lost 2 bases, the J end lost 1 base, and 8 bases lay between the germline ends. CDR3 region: CSVERQLQETQYF. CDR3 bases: TGCAGCGTTGAACGACAACTCCAAGAGACCCAGTACTTC.

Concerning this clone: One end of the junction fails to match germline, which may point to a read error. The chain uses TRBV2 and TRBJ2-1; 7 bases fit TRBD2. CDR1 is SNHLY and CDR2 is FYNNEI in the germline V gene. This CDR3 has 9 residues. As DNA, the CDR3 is TGTGCCACAGCCCCCAGCGGGATCTTC. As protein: CATAPSGIF.

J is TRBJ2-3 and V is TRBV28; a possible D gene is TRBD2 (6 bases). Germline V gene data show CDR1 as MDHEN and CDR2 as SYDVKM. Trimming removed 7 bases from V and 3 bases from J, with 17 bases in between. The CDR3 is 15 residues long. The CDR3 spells CASNQGGEGTDTQYF. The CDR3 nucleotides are TGTGCCAGCAATCAGGGCGGGGAAGGAACAGATACGCAGTATTTT.

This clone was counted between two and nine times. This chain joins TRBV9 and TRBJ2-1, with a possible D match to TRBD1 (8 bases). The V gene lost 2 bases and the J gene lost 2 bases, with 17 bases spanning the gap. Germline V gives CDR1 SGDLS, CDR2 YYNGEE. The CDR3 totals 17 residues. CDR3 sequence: CASSVSGTGFTYNEQFF. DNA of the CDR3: TGTGCCAGCAGCGTGAGCGGGACAGGTTTCACCTACAATGAGCAGTTCTTC.

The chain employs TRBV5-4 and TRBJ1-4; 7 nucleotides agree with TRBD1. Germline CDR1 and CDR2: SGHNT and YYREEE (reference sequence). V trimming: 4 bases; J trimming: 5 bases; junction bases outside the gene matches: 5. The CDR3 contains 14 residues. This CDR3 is CASSAQGPNEKLFF. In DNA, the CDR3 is TGTGCCAGCAGCGCACAGGGGCCCAATGAAAAACTGTTTTTT.

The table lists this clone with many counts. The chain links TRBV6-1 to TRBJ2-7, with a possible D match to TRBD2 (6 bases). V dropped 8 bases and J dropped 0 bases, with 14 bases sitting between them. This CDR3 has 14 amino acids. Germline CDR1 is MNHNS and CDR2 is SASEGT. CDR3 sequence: CASYGGTPSYEQYF. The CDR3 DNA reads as TGTGCCAGCTACGGAGGGACCCCCTCCTACGAGCAGTACTTC.

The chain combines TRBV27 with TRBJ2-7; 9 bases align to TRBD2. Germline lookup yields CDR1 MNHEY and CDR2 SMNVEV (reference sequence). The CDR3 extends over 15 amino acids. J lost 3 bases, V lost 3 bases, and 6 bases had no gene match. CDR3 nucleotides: TGTGCCAGCAGTTTGGGGGCTAGCGGGGACTACGAGCAGTACTTC. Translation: CASSLGASGDYEQYF.

The CDR3 nucleotides read TGTGCCAGCAGCTTCTCCCGGACTAGCGGTCCTCACAATGAGCAGTTCTTC. Its translation is CASSFSRTSGPHNEQFF. V is TRBV7-9 and J is TRBJ2-1; 10 positions agree with TRBD2. Trimming took 3 bases from V and 5 from J; bases not matched to a gene: 10. CDR3 length: 17 residues. Germline values: CDR1 SEHNR, CDR2 FQNEAQ (reference sequence).

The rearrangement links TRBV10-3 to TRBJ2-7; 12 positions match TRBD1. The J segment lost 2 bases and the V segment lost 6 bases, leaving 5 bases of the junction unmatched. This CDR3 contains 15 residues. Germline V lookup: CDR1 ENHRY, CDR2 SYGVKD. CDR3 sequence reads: CAIRTGTGGTYEQYF. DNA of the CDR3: TGTGCCATCAGGACCGGGACAGGGGGCACCTACGAGCAGTACTTC.

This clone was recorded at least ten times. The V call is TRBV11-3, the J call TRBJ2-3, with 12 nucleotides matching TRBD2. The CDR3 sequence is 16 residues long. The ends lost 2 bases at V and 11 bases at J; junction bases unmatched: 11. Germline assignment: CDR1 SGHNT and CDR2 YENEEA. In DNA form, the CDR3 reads TGTGCCAGCAGCTTACCCGTGGTCGGACTAGCGGGACAGCAGTATTTT. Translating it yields CASSLPVVGLAGQQYF.